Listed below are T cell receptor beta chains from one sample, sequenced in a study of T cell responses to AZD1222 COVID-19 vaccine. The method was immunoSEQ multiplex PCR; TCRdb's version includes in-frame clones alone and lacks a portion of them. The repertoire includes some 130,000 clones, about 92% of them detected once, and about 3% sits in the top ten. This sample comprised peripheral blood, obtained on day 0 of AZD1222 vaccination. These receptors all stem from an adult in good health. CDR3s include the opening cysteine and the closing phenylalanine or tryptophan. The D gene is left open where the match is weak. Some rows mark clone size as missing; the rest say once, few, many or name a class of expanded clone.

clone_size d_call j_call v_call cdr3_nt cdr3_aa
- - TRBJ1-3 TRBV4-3 TGCGCCAGCAGCCGAGCGAGGGAGGAGCCTGGAAACACCATATATTTT CASSRAREEPGNTIYF
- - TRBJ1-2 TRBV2 TGTGCCAGCAGTTCACAGTTACTCTATGGCTACACCTTC CASSSQLLYGYTF
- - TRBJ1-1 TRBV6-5 TGTGCCAGCAGAAAGGAGGGCATGAACACTGAAGCTTTCTTT CASRKEGMNTEAFF
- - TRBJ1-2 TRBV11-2 TGTGCCAGCAGCCCGTTGCGGACGGGCAACTATGGCTACACCTTC CASSPLRTGNYGYTF
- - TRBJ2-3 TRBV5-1 TGCGCCAGCACCCCTCCTTCCCTTACAGATACGCAGTATTTT CASTPPSLTDTQYF
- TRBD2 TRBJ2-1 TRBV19 TGTGCCAGTAGTATAACTAGCGGGAGATCAGCCTACAATGAGCAGTTCTTC CASSITSGRSAYNEQFF
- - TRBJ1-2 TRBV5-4 TGTGCCAGCAGCCCGCGTGGAGGCTGGAACTATGGCTACACCTTC CASSPRGGWNYGYTF
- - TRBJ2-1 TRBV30 TGTGCCTGGAGTGGGGCCCCGGCCTACAATGAGCAGTTCTTC CAWSGAPAYNEQFF
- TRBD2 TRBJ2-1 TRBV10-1 TGCGCCAGCAAAGTAAGTACTAGCGGGGGCTCCTACAATGAGCAGTTCTTC CASKVSTSGGSYNEQFF
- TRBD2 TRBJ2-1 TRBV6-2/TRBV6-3 TGTGCCAGCAGTAAACTAGCGGGATACAATGAGCAGTTCTTC CASSKLAGYNEQFF
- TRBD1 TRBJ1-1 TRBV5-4 TGTGCCAGCAGCTTGGTGGCAGGGGGAGACACTGAAGCTTTCTTT CASSLVAGGDTEAFF
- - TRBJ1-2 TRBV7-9 TGTGCCAGCAGCTATGGGGGGGCCAATAACTATGGCTACACCTTC CASSYGGANNYGYTF
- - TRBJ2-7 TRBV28 TGTGCCAGCACCCCAGCCCCCACGGGGTACGAGCAGTACTTC CASTPAPTGYEQYF
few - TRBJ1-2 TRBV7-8 TGTGCCAGCAGCTTAGGGGGTCAGGGCTACACCTTC CASSLGGQGYTF
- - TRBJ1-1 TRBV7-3 TGTGCCAGCAGCTTGGTCGGGAACACTGAAGCTTTCTTT CASSLVGNTEAFF
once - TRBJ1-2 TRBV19 TGTGCCAGTAGTCCCTCATCCGGGGGTAACACCAGGATCTCGTATGGCTACACCTTC CASSPSSGGNTRISYGYTF
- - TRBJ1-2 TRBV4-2 TGTGCCAGCAGCCAACCCGACATCCCCTATGGCTACACCTTC CASSQPDIPYGYTF
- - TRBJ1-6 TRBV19 TGTGCCAGTAAAGTCGTCGATTATAATTCACCCCTCCACTTT CASKVVDYNSPLHF
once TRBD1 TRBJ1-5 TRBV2 TGTGCCAGCACTCGGTACGGGACAGCCGGGGATCAGCCCCAGCATTTT CASTRYGTAGDQPQHF
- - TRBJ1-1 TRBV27 TGTGCCAGCAGTTTGGGGTCATCGGGCACTGAAGCTTTCTTT CASSLGSSGTEAFF
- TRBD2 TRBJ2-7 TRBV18 TGTGCCAGCTCACCGGTAGCGGGGGGTTCCTACGAGCAGTACTTC CASSPVAGGSYEQYF
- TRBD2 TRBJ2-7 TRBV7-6 TGTGCCAGCAGCATGGGGACTAGCGGCTCCTACGAGCAGTACTTC CASSMGTSGSYEQYF
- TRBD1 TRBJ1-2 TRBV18 TGTGCCAGCTCACCTACCGACAGGGGCTATGGCTACACCTTC CASSPTDRGYGYTF
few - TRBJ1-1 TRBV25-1 TGTGCCAGCAGTGATGCAGGGGAGACCACTGAAGCTTTCTTT CASSDAGETTEAFF
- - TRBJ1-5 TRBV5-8 TGTGCCAGCAGCTTTCGCTTTCAGCCCCAGCATTTT CASSFRFQPQHF
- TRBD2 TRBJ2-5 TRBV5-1 TGCGCCAGCAGCTTGGTCCAGGGAGGGGAGACCCAGTACTTC CASSLVQGGETQYF
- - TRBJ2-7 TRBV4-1 TGCGCCAGCAGCCAAGATCCTACACAGGGACGGGACTCCTACGAGCAGTACTTC CASSQDPTQGRDSYEQYF
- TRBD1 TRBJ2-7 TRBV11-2 TGTGCCAGCCAATGGGACAGGGGGACCTACGAGCAGTACTTC CASQWDRGTYEQYF
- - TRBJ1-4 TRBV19 TGTGCCAGTAGTCTCGGCAGGGCGAATGAAAAACTGTTTTTT CASSLGRANEKLFF
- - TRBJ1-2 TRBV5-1 TGCGCCAGCAGCTTGTCGGACAGCTTGGGCTACACCTTC CASSLSDSLGYTF
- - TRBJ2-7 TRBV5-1 TGCGCCAGCAGCTCAGGGTCGGCGGGTCCTCCATACGAGCAGTACTTC CASSSGSAGPPYEQYF
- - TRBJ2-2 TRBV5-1 TGCGCCAGCAGCTTGGGGTGGTCGGCATCGAACACCGGGGAGCTGTTTTTT CASSLGWSASNTGELFF
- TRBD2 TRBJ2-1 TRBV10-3 TGTGCCATCAGTGAGAGTCTAGCGGCTGTATACAATGAGCAGTTCTTC CAISESLAAVYNEQFF
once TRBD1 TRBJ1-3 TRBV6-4 TGTGCCAGCACCGTACAGGGGGTTGTTGGTAATGAGGGAAACACCATATATTTT CASTVQGVVGNEGNTIYF
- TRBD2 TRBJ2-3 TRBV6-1 TGTGCCAGCAGTGAAAGGATGAGGGTGACTAGCGGGGTGCAAGATACGCAGTATTTT CASSERMRVTSGVQDTQYF
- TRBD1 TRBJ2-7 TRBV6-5 TGTGCCAGCAGAATCAACCCGCAGGGGGACTACGAGCAGTACTTC CASRINPQGDYEQYF
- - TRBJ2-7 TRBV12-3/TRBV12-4 TGTGCCAGCAGTTTGGTCTCCTACGAGCAGTACTTC CASSLVSYEQYF
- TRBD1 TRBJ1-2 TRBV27 TGTGCCAGCAGGGGACAGAGCCTCTATGGCTACACCTTC CASRGQSLYGYTF
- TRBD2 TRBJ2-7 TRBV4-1 TGCGCCAGCAGCCAAGATTCCGGCGGACTAGCGGATTCCTACGAGCAGTACTTC CASSQDSGGLADSYEQYF
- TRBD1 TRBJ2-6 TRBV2 TGTGCCAGCAGTCGACAGGGGACCCGCTTCTCTGGGGCCAACGTCCTGACTTTC CASSRQGTRFSGANVLTF
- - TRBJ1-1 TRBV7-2 TGTGCCAGCACACAAACTCAATACACTGAAGCTTTCTTT CASTQTQYTEAFF
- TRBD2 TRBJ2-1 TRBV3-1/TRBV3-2 TGTGCCAGCAGGTCCGGGACTAGCGGCACCTACAATGAGCAGTTCTTC CASRSGTSGTYNEQFF